The clone carrying this T cell receptor (beta chain) was seen repeatedly, ten times or more. This entry belongs to a study of T cells after yellow fever vaccination. CDR1 is GTSNPN and CDR2 is SVGIG in the germline V gene (reference sequence). The V gene lost 2 bases and the J gene lost 1 base, with 14 bases spanning the gap. The CDR3 loop spans 15 amino acids. TCRdb reprocessed the 5' RACE reads via MiXCR and lists one record per CDR3 protein. This sample has roughly 120,000 distinct CDR3 sequences, with about 7% found just once. This material consisted of CD4+ T cells sorted from PBMCs, taken approximately 40 days after the first yellow fever vaccination. The chain links TRBV30 to TRBJ1-1; a possible D gene is TRBD1 (5 bases). The receptor comes from a man between 18 and 29 years old who received the YFV17D yellow fever vaccine. The CDR3 spells CAWSLRGGSNTEAFF. The CDR3 nucleotides are TGTGCCTGGAGTCTCCGGGGGGGGTCGAACACTGAAGCTTTCTTT. The whole variable domain, filled in from reference TRBV30 and TRBJ1-1, reads SQTIHQWPATLVQPVGSPLSLECTVEGTSNPNLYWYRQAAGRGLQLLFYSVGIGQISSEVPQNLSASRPQDRQFILSSKKLLLSDSGFYLCAWSLRGGSNTEAFFGQGTRLTVV.